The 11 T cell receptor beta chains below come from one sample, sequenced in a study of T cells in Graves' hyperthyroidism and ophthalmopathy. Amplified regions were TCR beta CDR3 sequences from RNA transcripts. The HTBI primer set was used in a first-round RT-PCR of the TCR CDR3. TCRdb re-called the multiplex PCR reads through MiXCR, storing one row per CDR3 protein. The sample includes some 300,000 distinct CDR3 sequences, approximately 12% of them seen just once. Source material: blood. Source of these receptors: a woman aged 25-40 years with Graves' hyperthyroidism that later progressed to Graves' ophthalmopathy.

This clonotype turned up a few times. The CDR3, as DNA: TGTGCCACCAGCAGAGGTATAAAGGGAGGGGTCACAGATACGCAGTATTTT. Translating gives CATSRGIKGGVTDTQYF. The chain recombines TRBV15 with TRBJ2-3, with 7 bases matching TRBD2. The CDR3 covers 17 residues. Losses at the gene ends were 1 base for V and 2 bases for J; bases not matched to a gene: 9. CDR1 is LNHNV, CDR2 YYDKDF, per germline (reference sequence).

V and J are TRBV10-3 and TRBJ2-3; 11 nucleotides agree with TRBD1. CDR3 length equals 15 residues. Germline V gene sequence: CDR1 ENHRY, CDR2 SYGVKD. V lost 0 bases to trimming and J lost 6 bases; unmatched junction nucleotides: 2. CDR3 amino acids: CAISESGQGADTQYF. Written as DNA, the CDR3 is TGTGCCATCAGTGAGTCTGGACAGGGGGCGGATACGCAGTATTTT.

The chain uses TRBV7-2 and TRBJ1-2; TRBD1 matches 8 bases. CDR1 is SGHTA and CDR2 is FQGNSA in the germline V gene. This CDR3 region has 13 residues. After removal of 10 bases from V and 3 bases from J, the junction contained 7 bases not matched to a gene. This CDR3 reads CATLGQGDYGYTF. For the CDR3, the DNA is TGTGCCACGCTCGGACAGGGCGACTATGGCTACACCTTC.

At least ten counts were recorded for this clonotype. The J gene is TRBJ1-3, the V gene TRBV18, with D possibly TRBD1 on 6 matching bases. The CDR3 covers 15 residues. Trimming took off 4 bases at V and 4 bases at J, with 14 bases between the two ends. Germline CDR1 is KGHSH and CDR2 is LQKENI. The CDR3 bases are TGTGCCAGCTCACGCGACCGGGACATCGGAAACACCATATATTTT. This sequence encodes CASSRDRDIGNTIYF.

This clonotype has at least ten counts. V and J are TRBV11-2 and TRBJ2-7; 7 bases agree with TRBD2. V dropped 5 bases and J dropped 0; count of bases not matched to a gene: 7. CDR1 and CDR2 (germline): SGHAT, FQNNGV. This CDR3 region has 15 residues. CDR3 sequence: CASSPSGGSSYEQYF. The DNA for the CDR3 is TGTGCCAGCAGCCCGAGCGGCGGGAGCTCCTACGAGCAGTACTTC.

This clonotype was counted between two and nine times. In DNA, the CDR3 is TGTGCCATCAGTGAGTCCCGGGAGGGTGGTGAGCAGTTCTTC. It encodes CAISESREGGEQFF. The chain recombines TRBV10-3 with TRBJ2-1, with 8 bases fitting TRBD2. Unmatched junction bases numbered 4, after V lost 0 bases and J lost 9 bases. The CDR3 is made up of 14 amino acids. Germline V gives CDR1 ENHRY, CDR2 SYGVKD.

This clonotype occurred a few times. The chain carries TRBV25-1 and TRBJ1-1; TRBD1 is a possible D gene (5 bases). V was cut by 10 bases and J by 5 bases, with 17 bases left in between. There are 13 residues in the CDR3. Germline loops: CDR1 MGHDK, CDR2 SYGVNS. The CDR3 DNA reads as TGTGCCACCGGGGGTAGGGGATTGACTGAAGCTTTCTTT. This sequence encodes CATGGRGLTEAFF. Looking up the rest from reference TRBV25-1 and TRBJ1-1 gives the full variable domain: EADIYQTPRYLVIGTGKKITLECSQTMGHDKMYWYQQDPGMELHLIHYSYGVNSTEKGDLSSESTVSRIRTEHFPLTLESARPSHTSQYLCATGGRGLTEAFFGQGTRLTVV.

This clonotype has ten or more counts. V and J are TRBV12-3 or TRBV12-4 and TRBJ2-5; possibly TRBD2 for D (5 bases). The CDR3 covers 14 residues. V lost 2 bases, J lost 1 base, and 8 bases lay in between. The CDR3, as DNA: TGTGCCAGCAGTTTAAGGGCGGGCCAAGAGACCCAGTACTTC. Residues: CASSLRAGQETQYF.

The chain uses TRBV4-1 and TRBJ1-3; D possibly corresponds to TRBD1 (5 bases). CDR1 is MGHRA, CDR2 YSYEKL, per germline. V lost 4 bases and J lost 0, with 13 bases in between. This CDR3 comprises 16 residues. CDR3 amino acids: CASSPLGQDSGNTIYF. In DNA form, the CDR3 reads TGCGCCAGCAGCCCGCTGGGGCAAGACTCTGGAAACACCATATATTTT.

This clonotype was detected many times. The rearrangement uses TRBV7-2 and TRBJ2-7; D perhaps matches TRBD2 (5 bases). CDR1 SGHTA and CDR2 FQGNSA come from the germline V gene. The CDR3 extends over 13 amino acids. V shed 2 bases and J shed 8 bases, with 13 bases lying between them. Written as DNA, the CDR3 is TGTGCCAGCAGCTTATCGAGGGAGTGGCAGCAGTACTTC. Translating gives CASSLSREWQQYF.

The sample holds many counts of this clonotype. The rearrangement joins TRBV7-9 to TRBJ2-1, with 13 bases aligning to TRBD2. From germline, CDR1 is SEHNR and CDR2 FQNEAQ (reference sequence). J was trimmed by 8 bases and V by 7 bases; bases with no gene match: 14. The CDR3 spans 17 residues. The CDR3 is CASTFTAGTSGIYEQFF. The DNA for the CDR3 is TGTGCCAGCACCTTCACTGCCGGGACTAGCGGGATCTATGAGCAGTTCTTC.